The rows below give T cell receptor beta chains drawn from one sample of a study of human T cells and chemical hapten exposure. One entry per CDR3 protein results from TCRdb running MiXCR on the RACE reads. Among some 150,000 distinct CDR3 sequences, 12% were seen once, and the ten largest hold 1.1% to 1.5%. The sequenced sample was whole blood, obtained in connection with sensitization to the hapten diphenylcyclopropenone (DPC). These receptors were collected from a woman aged 45-65 years with alopecia areata. Some clones in this sample may be carry-over from other donors' samples. Both conserved end residues are part of each CDR3. The D gene is left open where the match is weak. Clone sizes are given selectively: once, few, many, or a class where the clone is expanded.

d_gene,j_gene,abundance,v_gene,CDR3nt,CDR3aa
NA,TRBJ1-4,NA,TRBV19,TGTGCCAGTCGAAGATACAATGAAAAACTGTTTTTT,CASRRYNEKLFF
NA,TRBJ2-3,few,TRBV6-2/TRBV6-3,TGTGCCAGCAGTTACCGGACCGCGGCAGATACGCAGTATTTT,CASSYRTAADTQYF
NA,TRBJ2-1,NA,TRBV10-3,TGTGCCATCAGTGAGATAGTAGGGGATGAGCAGTTCTTC,CAISEIVGDEQFF
TRBD2,TRBJ2-5,NA,TRBV15,TGTGCCACCAGCAGAGATCTAGCGGGAGTAGCAGAGACCCAGTACTTC,CATSRDLAGVAETQYF
NA,TRBJ1-6,NA,TRBV12-3/TRBV12-4,TGTGCCAGCAGCCAAGCCGGGACATCCGAGAGGCCCCTCCACTTT,CASSQAGTSERPLHF
NA,TRBJ1-6,few,TRBV7-2,TGTGCCAGCAGCCCAGGGGACCATAATTCACCCCTCCACTTT,CASSPGDHNSPLHF
TRBD2,TRBJ2-1,few,TRBV28,TGTGCCAGCAGTTCTACTCCTAGCGGGAGGGCTTATGAGCAGTTCTTC,CASSSTPSGRAYEQFF
NA,TRBJ2-3,NA,TRBV5-6,TGTGCCAGCAGCTTGGTGATCACAGATACGCAGTATTTT,CASSLVITDTQYF
NA,TRBJ2-7,few,TRBV7-9,TGTGCCAGCAGCCAGCAGGGGACCGAGCAGTACTTC,CASSQQGTEQYF
TRBD2,TRBJ2-7,NA,TRBV5-1,TGCGCCAGCAGCTTCTTTAGCGGGAGGACCTCCTACGAGCAGTACTTC,CASSFFSGRTSYEQYF
NA,TRBJ2-4,few,TRBV19,TGTGCCAGCAGCCCAGGGGGGAAGATCAGCATTCAGTACTTC,CASSPGGKISIQYF
TRBD1,TRBJ2-1,NA,TRBV29-1,TGCAGCGTTGCAGCCGGGACAGGGGGCAGAGATGAGCAGTTCTTC,CSVAAGTGGRDEQFF
NA,TRBJ2-3,NA,TRBV20-1,TGCAGTGCTAGAGCGATAGTCCTGAATACGCAGTATTTT,CSARAIVLNTQYF
TRBD2,TRBJ2-2,once,TRBV29-1,TGCAGCGTTGAGTCCCTAGCGGGGAAGAACGGGGAGCTGTTTTTT,CSVESLAGKNGELFF
NA,TRBJ1-6,few,TRBV20-1,TGCAGTGCTGCCATTGAGGAGTATAATTCACCCCTCCACTTT,CSAAIEEYNSPLHF
TRBD2,TRBJ2-7,many,TRBV5-1,TGCGCCAGCAGCTTGAGTCCACTAGCGGCCACCTACGAGCAGTACTTC,CASSLSPLAATYEQYF
NA,TRBJ2-1,NA,TRBV27,TGTGCCAGCTCCGAGGGGGAGGGGGCCTACAATGAGCAGTTCTTC,CASSEGEGAYNEQFF
NA,TRBJ1-1,many,TRBV25-1,TGTGCCAGCAGTGAATCCCCGGCCCGGAGGAACACTGAAGCTTTCTTT,CASSESPARRNTEAFF
NA,TRBJ2-3,many,TRBV20-1,TGCAGTGCTAATCCGGGAAGGACAGATACGCAGTATTTT,CSANPGRTDTQYF
NA,TRBJ2-3,many,TRBV4-2,TGTGCCAGCAGCCTCCAGAGCGGGGCCCAGGGGGATACGCAGTATTTT,CASSLQSGAQGDTQYF
NA,TRBJ2-1,few,TRBV30,TGTGCCTCGAGGCAGGGCTTGGTCTATGAGCAGTTCTTC,CASRQGLVYEQFF
NA,TRBJ2-3,NA,TRBV5-1,TGCGCCAGCAGCTCCTACTTAGGGCCCACAGATACGCAGTATTTT,CASSSYLGPTDTQYF
NA,TRBJ1-4,many,TRBV6-6,TGTGCCAGCAGCGGGGCGGGAGGGACTAATGAAAAACTGTTTTTT,CASSGAGGTNEKLFF
NA,TRBJ2-5,few,TRBV7-6,TGTGCCAGCAGCTTCCGGATTCGAGGAGGCCAAGAGACCCAGTACTTC,CASSFRIRGGQETQYF
NA,TRBJ2-3,few,TRBV19,TGTGCCAGTAGTACTGGAGGGAGTGACACAGATACGCAGTATTTT,CASSTGGSDTDTQYF
NA,TRBJ2-3,NA,TRBV20-1,TGCAGTGCTAGAGACGTAGCCAGGGGCACAGATACGCAGTATTTT,CSARDVARGTDTQYF
NA,TRBJ2-4,many,TRBV11-2,TGTGCCAGCAGCCGCCCAGGGCTAGCCAAAAACATTCAGTACTTC,CASSRPGLAKNIQYF
TRBD2,TRBJ2-1,NA,TRBV20-1,TGCAGTGCTAGAACTAGCGGGAGGGCCTTGGGTGCCAATGAGCAGTTCTTC,CSARTSGRALGANEQFF
NA,TRBJ2-5,NA,TRBV2,TGTGCCAGCCTTCGACACCCCCAAGAGACCCAGTACTTC,CASLRHPQETQYF
NA,TRBJ2-1,NA,TRBV7-8,TGTGCCAGCAGCTCACCGGTCCACCACAATGAGCAGTTCTTC,CASSSPVHHNEQFF
NA,TRBJ2-4,NA,TRBV9,TGTGCCAGCAGCCTGAGTCAGGGTGCCAAAAACATTCAGTACTTC,CASSLSQGAKNIQYF
TRBD1,TRBJ2-7,many,TRBV29-1,TGCAGCGTTGAAGGAGGGGGCCGCGAGCAGTACTTC,CSVEGGGREQYF
NA,TRBJ1-1,NA,TRBV5-8,TGTGCCAGTCCCCCCGGGAGGGCCTTGAACACTGAAGCTTTCTTT,CASPPGRALNTEAFF
TRBD2,TRBJ2-1,few,TRBV5-1,TGCGCCAGCAGCTTGGTGGCTAGCGGGAGTCGTGAGCAGTTCTTC,CASSLVASGSREQFF
TRBD1,TRBJ1-2,NA,TRBV29-1,TGCAGCGCCGAGGACGGGACAGACACTGGCTACACCTTC,CSAEDGTDTGYTF
NA,TRBJ2-5,NA,TRBV28,TGTGCCAGCAGTAGACCTGACCGCGTGGCCCAGTACTTC,CASSRPDRVAQYF
NA,TRBJ2-7,few,TRBV21-1,TGTGCCAGCAGCAAAGCCGAGATCCCCTACGAGCAGTACTTC,CASSKAEIPYEQYF